Sequencing of this TCR beta chain was carried out in a study of blood T cell repertoires in COVID-19. About the research overall: T cells, B-cell-depleted T cells, or PBMCs provided the cDNA or gDNA that served as material.

Methods used by the authors: Amplification of reference gene primers was used by the study to estimate nucleated cell counts. The method was immunoSEQ multiplex PCR; TCRdb's version includes in-frame clones alone and lacks a portion of them. D and trimming come from the DNA, and the V and J calls and clone size come from that table. This table has roughly 220,000 clones, 84% appearing once. Trimming removed 7 bases from V and 8 bases from J, with 20 bases in between. Germline CDR1 is SNHLY and CDR2 is FYNNEI. CDR3 length: 14 residues. The sequence came from a woman in her 30s who had recovered from COVID-19. V gene TRBV2 combines with J gene TRBJ1-2; D not certain. The material sequenced was peripheral blood. The CDR3 protein is CASTPDGILMGYTF. Here the CDR3 DNA reads TGTGCCAGCACCCCCGACGGGATCCTGATGGGCTACACCTTC.